The sequence of this TCR beta chain was determined in a study of T-cell reconstitution after alpha-beta-depleted transplantation in children. Study-wide results and limits: The main origin of T-cell counts and diversity one year after transplant was newly produced T cells. By about two months after transplant, alpha-beta T cells reportedly arose from several hundred graft clones that had expanded.

With 5 bases clipped from V and 5 bases from J, the junction kept 7 bases outside the gene matches. This CDR3 region has 16 residues. Germline loops: CDR1 SGHTA, CDR2 FQGNSA. Unique molecular identifiers were incorporated during preparation of the TCRbeta library. TCRdb re-called the PCR reads through MiXCR, storing one row per CDR3 protein. The repertoire consists of about 32,000 distinct CDR3 sequences, with 5.5% to 8% occurring once and the leading ten covering around 27%. This clonotype was picked up many times. Its antigen is not known. The sample in question was peripheral blood, obtained 60 days after TCRalphabeta/CD19-depleted stem cell transplant. The receptor's source is a child in the first two years of life who had a stem cell transplant for acute myeloid leukemia, so the T cells may come from the graft donor. V and J are TRBV7-2 and TRBJ2-5; 14 nucleotides agree with TRBD2. CDR3 in DNA: TGTGCCAGCAGCCCGCGACTAGCGGGAGGGGGGGAGACCCAGTACTTC. Its translation: CASSPRLAGGGETQYF.